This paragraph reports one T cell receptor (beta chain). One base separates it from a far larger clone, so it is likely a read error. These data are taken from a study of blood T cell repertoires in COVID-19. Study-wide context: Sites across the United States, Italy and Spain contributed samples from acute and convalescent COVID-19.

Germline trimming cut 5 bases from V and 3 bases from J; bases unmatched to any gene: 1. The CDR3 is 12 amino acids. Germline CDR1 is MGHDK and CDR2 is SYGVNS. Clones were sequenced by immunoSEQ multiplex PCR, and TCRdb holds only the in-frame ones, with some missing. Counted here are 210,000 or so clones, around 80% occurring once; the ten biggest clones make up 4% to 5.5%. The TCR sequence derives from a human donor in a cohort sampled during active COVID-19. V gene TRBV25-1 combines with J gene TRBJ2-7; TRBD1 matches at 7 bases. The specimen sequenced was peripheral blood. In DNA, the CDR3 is TGTGCCAGCAGTTGGGACAGCTACGAGCAGTACTTC. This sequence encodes CASSWDSYEQYF.